This T cell receptor beta chain was identified during a study of low-dose radiotherapy and immunotherapy resistance in tumors. Study-wide background: It was every two weeks, one day before radiation and immunotherapy, that intravenous cyclophosphamide 200 mg/m2 was given.

Covering alpha and beta chains, TRAV- and TRBV-specific primers were used for the first-strand cDNA. TCR amplification used around 19 PCR cycles, a constant-region primer and a V-primer adapter. Amplification of the isolated mRNA used in vitro transcription. A single record per CDR3 protein comes from TCRdb applying MiXCR to the reads. The table records under 95,000 distinct CDR3 sequences, roughly a sixth of them present only once. Time point here: before trial treatment. Advanced solid tumors lacking tumor-infiltrating lymphocytes were present in eligible patients. V dropped 2 bases and J dropped 8; count of bases not matched to a gene: 10. The CDR3 is 16 residues long.

The TCR originated in a male donor with prostate cancer. This sample comprised PBMCs, obtained before treatment. V and J are TRBV23-1 and TRBJ2-1; TRBD1 aligns across 9 bases. TRBV23-1 is an ORF; its function is uncertain. Here the CDR3 reads CASSQTTGGALDEQFF. The DNA of the CDR3 is TGCGCCAGCAGTCAAACAACAGGGGGCGCGTTAGATGAGCAGTTCTTC.